A single sample is the source of the 11 T cell receptor beta chains below, sequenced in a study of identifying expanded T cells in peripheral blood. Method: immunoSEQ multiplex PCR; TCRdb's copy keeps in-frame clones and lacks some. The sample includes about 78,000 clones, roughly four fifths of them seen just once. Sequences were obtained from blood. The receptors come from a person aged 18 to 70 in good health.

The chain joins TRBV19 to TRBJ2-7; 11 positions agree with TRBD1. Germline CDR1 LNHDA, CDR2 SQIVND (reference sequence). The CDR3 length is 14 residues. The V gene end was trimmed by 5 bases and the J gene end by 4 bases; junction bases not matched to a gene: 4. CDR3 nucleotides: TGTGCCAGTAGTGTGGGACAGGGGGGGTACGAGCAGTACTTC. As protein: CASSVGQGGYEQYF.

The chain employs TRBV20-1 and TRBJ2-7; D is undetermined. Trimming took 6 bases from V and 2 from J, leaving 8 bases between them. This CDR3 is 11 amino acids long. CDR1 DFQATT and CDR2 SNEGSKA come from the germline V gene (reference sequence). CDR3 region: CSAAATYEQYF. The CDR3 region has the DNA TGCAGTGCGGCAGCAACCTACGAGCAGTACTTC.

In its sample, this clone was seen a few times. The rearrangement joins TRBV7-2 to TRBJ2-1, with 9 positions matching TRBD2. Per the germline V gene, CDR1 is SGHTA and CDR2 is FQGNSA. V lost 2 bases to trimming and J lost 9 bases; unmatched junction nucleotides: 8. The CDR3 runs 15 residues. The DNA for the CDR3 is TGTGCCAGCAGCTTAAATCCTAGCGGGATTGGTGAGCAGTTCTTC. Amino acid sequence: CASSLNPSGIGEQFF.

The J gene is TRBJ2-5, the V gene TRBV4-3; TRBD2 matches at 9 bases. Losses at the gene ends were 2 bases for V and 2 bases for J; bases not matched to a gene: 3. This CDR3 region has 15 residues. CDR1 LGHNA and CDR2 YSLEER come from the germline V gene. CDR3 amino acids: CASSQFLAGQETQYF. In DNA, the CDR3 is TGCGCCAGCAGCCAATTTCTAGCGGGACAAGAGACCCAGTACTTC.

V gene TRBV15 combines with J gene TRBJ2-7, with no clear D. Trimming cost V 2 bases and J 1 base, with 18 bases left between them. Germline V gene data show CDR1 as LNHNV and CDR2 as YYDKDF (reference sequence). This CDR3 is built from 17 residues. CDR3 residues: CATSRTDRAPSSYEQYF. In DNA, the CDR3 is TGTGCCACCAGCAGAACCGACCGGGCCCCGTCGTCCTACGAGCAGTACTTC.

This clone was seen only once. This chain uses TRBV7-9 with TRBJ2-7; D is ambiguous. Germline CDR1 is SEHNR and CDR2 is FQNEAQ (reference sequence). V was pared by 5 bases and J by 0 bases, with 14 bases between. The CDR3 sequence is 15 residues long. The CDR3 spells CASSLGVSSSYEQYF. The DNA of the CDR3 is TGTGCCAGCAGCCTAGGCGTCAGCAGCTCCTACGAGCAGTACTTC.

This chain links TRBV2 with TRBJ1-1, with TRBD1 identical over 8 bases. CDR1 is SNHLY, CDR2 FYNNEI, per germline. The trim removed 3 bases at V and 6 bases at J, leaving 12 bases unmatched. The CDR3 has 16 amino acids. The CDR3 sequence: CASSDTTGTGNPEAFF. The CDR3 coding sequence is TGTGCCAGCAGTGACACTACCGGGACAGGAAACCCTGAAGCTTTCTTT. Together with reference TRBV2 and TRBJ1-1, the CDR3 gives the full variable domain: EPEVTQTPSHQVTQMGQEVILRCVPISNHLYFYWYRQILGQKVEFLVSFYNNEISEKSEIFDDQFSVERPDGSNFTLKIRSTKLEDSAMYFCASSDTTGTGNPEAFFGQGTRLTVV.

This clone came up once. The chain employs TRBV5-1 and TRBJ2-5; D uncertain. Germline CDR1 is SGHRS and CDR2 is YFSETQ. The CDR3 loop spans 13 amino acids. Trimming removed 0 bases from V and 5 bases from J, with 8 bases in between. CDR3 loop: CASSLAPRETQYF. For the CDR3, the DNA is TGCGCCAGCAGCTTGGCCCCGCGGGAGACCCAGTACTTC.

This clone was seen once. The V gene is TRBV4-1, the J gene TRBJ2-7, with D possibly being TRBD2 (7 bases). This CDR3 has 18 amino acids. The V and J ends lost 0 bases and 4 bases respectively, with 22 bases between them. Germline loops: CDR1 MGHRA, CDR2 YSYEKL. The CDR3 DNA reads TGCGCCAGCAGCCAAGATGGCGGGGGCCCACTTACCCTTTACGAGCAGTACTTC. This gives the protein CASSQDGGGPLTLYEQYF.

The genes are TRBV18 and TRBJ2-1; D is unresolved. The V gene lost 3 bases and the J gene lost 0 bases, with 9 bases spanning the gap. The germline V gene has CDR1 KGHSH and CDR2 LQKENI. The CDR3 loop spans 15 amino acids. CDR3 sequence reads: CASSPQMFSYNEQFF. CDR3 nucleotides: TGTGCCAGCTCACCTCAGATGTTCTCCTACAATGAGCAGTTCTTC.

The CDR3 loop is CASSLGLAGLIYTQYF. Here the CDR3 DNA reads TGTGCCAGCAGTCTCGGACTAGCGGGACTCATTTATACGCAGTATTTT. This chain links TRBV28 with TRBJ2-3; 12 bases match TRBD2. This CDR3 has 16 residues. From germline, CDR1 is MDHEN and CDR2 SYDVKM. V gave up 5 bases and J gave up 7 bases; unmatched junction bases: 10.